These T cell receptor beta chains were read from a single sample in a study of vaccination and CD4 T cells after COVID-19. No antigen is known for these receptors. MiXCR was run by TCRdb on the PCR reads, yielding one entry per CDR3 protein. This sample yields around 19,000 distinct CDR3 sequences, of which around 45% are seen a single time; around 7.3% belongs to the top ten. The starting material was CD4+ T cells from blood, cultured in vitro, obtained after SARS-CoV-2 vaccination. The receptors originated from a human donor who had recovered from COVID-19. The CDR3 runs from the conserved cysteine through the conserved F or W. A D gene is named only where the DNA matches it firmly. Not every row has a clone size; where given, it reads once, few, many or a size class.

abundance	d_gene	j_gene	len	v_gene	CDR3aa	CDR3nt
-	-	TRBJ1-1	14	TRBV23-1	CASSRGRKNTEAFF	TGCGCCAGCAGTCGAGGTCGCAAGAACACTGAAGCTTTCTTT
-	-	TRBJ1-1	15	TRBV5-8	CASSSGLVSNTEAFF	TGTGCCAGCAGCTCGGGGCTCGTCTCGAACACTGAAGCTTTCTTT
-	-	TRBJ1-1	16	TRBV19	CASSVTGTLMGTEAFF	TGTGCCAGTAGTGTAACCGGGACCCTGATGGGAACTGAAGCTTTCTTT
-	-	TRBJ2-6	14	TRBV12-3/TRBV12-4	CASSTGPGANVLTF	TGTGCCAGCAGTACAGGGCCTGGGGCCAACGTCCTGACTTTC
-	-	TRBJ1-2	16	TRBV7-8	CASSHRTGRAGGGYTF	TGTGCCAGCAGTCACCGAACCGGCAGGGCTGGGGGTGGCTACACCTTC
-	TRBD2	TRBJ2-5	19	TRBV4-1	CASSHPGLAGGPGRETQYF	TGCGCCAGCAGCCACCCAGGACTAGCGGGAGGGCCGGGGCGGGAGACCCAGTACTTC
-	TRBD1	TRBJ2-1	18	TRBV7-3	CASSLTGVIGQDKAQQFF	TGTGCCAGCAGCTTAACTGGCGTGATCGGACAGGACAAAGCCCAGCAGTTCTTC
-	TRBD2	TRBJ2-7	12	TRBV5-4	CASSLGLGSQYF	TGTGCCAGCAGCTTAGGACTAGGTTCACAGTACTTC
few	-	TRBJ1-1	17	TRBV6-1	CASTTEASTGLNTEAFF	TGTGCCAGCACGACCGAGGCGAGTACAGGCTTGAACACTGAAGCTTTCTTT
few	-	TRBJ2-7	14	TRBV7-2	CASSLAAGAYEQYF	TGTGCCAGCAGCTTAGCGGCAGGGGCCTACGAGCAGTACTTC
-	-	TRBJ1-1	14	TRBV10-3	CAISDLQGGTEAFF	TGTGCCATCAGTGACCTACAGGGCGGCACTGAAGCTTTCTTT
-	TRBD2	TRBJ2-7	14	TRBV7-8	CASSSTSGHYEQYF	TGTGCCAGCAGCTCGACTAGCGGCCACTACGAGCAGTACTTC
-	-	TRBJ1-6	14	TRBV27	CASSLYQGASPLHF	TGTGCCAGCAGTTTATATCAAGGGGCGTCACCCCTCCACTTT
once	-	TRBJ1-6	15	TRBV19	CASRVGSSYNSPLHF	TGTGCCAGTAGGGTCGGGAGCTCCTATAATTCACCCCTCCACTTT
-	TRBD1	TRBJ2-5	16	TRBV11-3	CASSPGQGFFQETQYF	TGTGCCAGCAGCCCGGGACAGGGGTTCTTTCAAGAGACCCAGTACTTC
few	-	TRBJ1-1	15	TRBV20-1	CSARDGAMPGTEAFF	TGCAGTGCTAGAGATGGGGCCATGCCGGGCACTGAAGCTTTCTTT
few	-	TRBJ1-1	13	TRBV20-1	CSALTEANTEAFF	TGCAGTGCTCTGACAGAAGCCAACACTGAAGCTTTCTTT
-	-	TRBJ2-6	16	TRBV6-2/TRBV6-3	CASIALVEAGANVLTF	TGTGCCAGCATCGCGCTGGTAGAAGCTGGGGCCAACGTCCTGACTTTC
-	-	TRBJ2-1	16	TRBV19	CASSILGSLSYNEQFF	TGTGCCAGTAGTATTCTCGGGAGCCTCTCCTACAATGAGCAGTTCTTC
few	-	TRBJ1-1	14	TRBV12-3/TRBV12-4	CASTRMAVNTEAFF	TGTGCCAGCACTCGAATGGCGGTGAACACTGAAGCTTTCTTT
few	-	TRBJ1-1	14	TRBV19	CASSRDTLNTEAFF	TGTGCCAGTAGCAGGGACACACTGAACACTGAAGCTTTCTTT
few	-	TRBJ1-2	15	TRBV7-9	CASSLALGGSGGYTF	TGTGCCAGCAGCTTAGCGTTAGGGGGTTCTGGCGGCTACACCTTC
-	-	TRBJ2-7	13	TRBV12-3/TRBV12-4	CASSFKLGYEQYF	TGTGCCAGCAGTTTTAAGCTAGGGTACGAGCAGTACTTC
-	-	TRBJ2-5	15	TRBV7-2	CASSLAPTARETQYF	TGTGCCAGCAGCTTAGCTCCGACTGCTAGGGAGACCCAGTACTTC
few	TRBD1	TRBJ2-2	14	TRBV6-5	CASSFGQGAGELFF	TGTGCCAGCAGTTTCGGCCAGGGGGCCGGGGAGCTGTTTTTT
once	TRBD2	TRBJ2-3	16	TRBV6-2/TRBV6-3	CASRRSGGPPTDTQYF	TGTGCCAGCAGACGAAGCGGGGGTCCCCCCACAGATACGCAGTATTTT
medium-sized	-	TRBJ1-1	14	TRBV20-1	CSARGSGDKSEAFF	TGCAGTGCCAGAGGGAGTGGGGATAAGTCTGAAGCTTTCTTT
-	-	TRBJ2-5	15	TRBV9	CASSVGSSSMETQYF	TGTGCCAGCAGCGTAGGTAGCTCTAGCATGGAGACCCAGTACTTC
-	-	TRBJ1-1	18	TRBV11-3	CASSLDGWPAATYTEAFF	TGTGCCAGCAGCTTAGATGGGTGGCCAGCCGCTACATACACTGAAGCTTTCTTT
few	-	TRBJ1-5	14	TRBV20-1	CSASQGTGNQPQHF	TGCAGTGCTAGTCAGGGGACGGGCAATCAGCCCCAGCATTTT
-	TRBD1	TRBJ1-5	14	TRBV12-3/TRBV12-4	CASSSGQGQQPQHF	TGTGCCAGCAGTTCGGGGCAGGGACAGCAGCCCCAGCATTTT
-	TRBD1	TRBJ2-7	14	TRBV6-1	CASRRQGASYEQYF	TGTGCCAGCAGGAGACAGGGGGCCTCCTACGAGCAGTACTTC
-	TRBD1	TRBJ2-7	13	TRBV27	CASSLWTGREQYF	TGTGCCAGCAGTTTATGGACAGGTCGGGAGCAGTACTTC